This TCR beta chain is drawn from a study of CD8+CD57+ T cells in acquired aplastic anemia. Across the study: Quantities of DNA derived from sorted CD4+ and CD8+ cells averaged 3.2 ug.

Study-wide results and caveats: Found in both controls and patients were twenty-nine CD8+ CDR3 sequences.

Template material for TCR beta VDJ and CDR3 profiling consisted of genomic DNA. TCRdb re-analysed the reads in MiXCR, keeping a single row per CDR3 protein. The repertoire includes around 230,000 distinct CDR3 sequences, approximately 60% of them detected once, and approximately 30% sits in the top ten. J gave up 3 bases and V 4 bases, and 7 bases lay outside the gene matches. There are 14 residues in the CDR3. The germline V gene encodes CDR1 DFQATT and CDR2 SNEGSKA (reference sequence). Points on this clonotype: Its antigen is not known.

This sequence joins TRBV20-1 and TRBJ2-3; TRBD1 matches 7 bases. The material sequenced was sorted CD4+, CD8+, or CD8+CD57+ T cells (not recorded which) from PBMCs. This sequence originates from a human donor in good health. CDR3 bases: TGCAGTGCTAACAGGGGCGAGCGGACAGATACGCAGTATTTT. It encodes CSANRGERTDTQYF.